What follows are 14 T cell receptor beta chains derived from one specimen sequenced in a study of cytomegalovirus exposure and HLA in healthy donors. 60 Vbeta and 13 Jbeta primers were used in PCR. The repertoire was sequenced with immunoSEQ multiplex PCR; TCRdb's copy has only in-frame clones and lacks some. Altogether about 150,000 clones are present, about 76% being singletons, with the ten largest covering approximately 8%. The sequenced sample was PBMCs. Receptors were obtained from a man aged 25-45 years in good health and CMV-seropositive.

V gene TRBV11-1 combines with J gene TRBJ1-1, with D uncertain. Trimming left V 5 bases short and J 1 base short, with 8 bases between. The CDR3 sequence is 13 residues long. Per the germline V gene, CDR1 is SGHAT and CDR2 is FQDESV (reference sequence). The CDR3 DNA sequence: TGTGCCAGCAGCCCCGGGTGGAACACTGAAGCTTTCTTT. Protein: CASSPGWNTEAFF.

In the case of this clone: The sample carries other DNA sequences with the same CDR3. The gene calls are TRBV27 and TRBJ2-3, with TRBD2 identical over 15 bases. The trim removed 0 bases at V and 5 bases at J, leaving 3 bases unmatched. The CDR3 totals 17 residues. From germline, CDR1 is MNHEY and CDR2 SMNVEV (reference sequence). CDR3 DNA sequence: TGTGCCAGCAGTTTATCATGGACTAGCGGGAGGGGAGATACGCAGTATTTT. This gives the protein CASSLSWTSGRGDTQYF.

The chain carries TRBV28 and TRBJ2-7; 9 nucleotides align to TRBD1. Germline V gene sequence: CDR1 MDHEN, CDR2 SYDVKM. The CDR3 has 14 residues. The V gene end was trimmed by 5 bases and the J gene end by 7 bases; junction bases not matched to a gene: 9. The CDR3 DNA follows: TGTGCCAGCAGTACCCGGGACAGGGCAGGAGAGCAGTACTTC. Translation gives CASSTRDRAGEQYF.

The V gene is TRBV4-3, the J gene TRBJ2-5; no clear D. Germline V gene sequence: CDR1 LGHNA, CDR2 YSLEER. This CDR3 spans 13 amino acids. Trimming took off 0 bases at V and 4 bases at J, with 6 bases between the two ends. The CDR3 coding sequence is TGCGCCAGCAGCCAAGATGTGAGAGAGACCCAGTACTTC. It yields the protein CASSQDVRETQYF.

The chain carries TRBV12-5 and TRBJ2-7, with 7 bases fitting TRBD1. This CDR3 spans 16 amino acids. Germline CDR1 and CDR2: LGHNT and FRNRAP. V was pared by 7 bases and J by 7 bases, with 19 bases of the junction left unmatched. CDR3 nucleotide sequence: TGTGCTAGTGCAGGGGGATACACCTCGGGCCTGGGGGAGCAGTACTTC. This encodes CASAGGYTSGLGEQYF.

The table lists this clone with a few counts. This rearrangement joins TRBV4-3 to TRBJ2-5, with a possible D match to TRBD1 (5 bases). This CDR3 has 16 residues. Trimming took off 0 bases at V and 4 bases at J, with 15 bases between the two ends. Per the germline V gene, CDR1 is LGHNA and CDR2 is YSLEER. The CDR3 nucleotides read TGCGCCAGCAGCCAAGATCGGCTCCAGGGTGCAGAGACCCAGTACTTC. This encodes CASSQDRLQGAETQYF.

The chain carries TRBV7-6 and TRBJ2-2, with D perhaps TRBD1 (5 bases). V lost 2 bases and J lost 6, with 10 bases in between. Per germline, CDR1 SGHVS and CDR2 FNYEAQ. CDR3 size: 14 residues. The DNA for the CDR3 is TGTGCCAGCAGCTTACAGGGTTTAGCCGGGGAGCTGTTTTTT. The encoded protein is CASSLQGLAGELFF.

This chain connects TRBV4-1 to TRBJ2-2; D is unclear. Trimming left V 4 bases short and J 5 bases short, with 8 bases between. This CDR3 has 13 residues. The germline V gene encodes CDR1 MGHRA and CDR2 YSYEKL. The CDR3 nucleotides are TGCGCCAGCAGCCTCTCTTCGACCGGGGAGCTGTTTTTT. As protein: CASSLSSTGELFF.

The chain is built from TRBV6-5 and TRBJ2-7; 10 bases line up with TRBD1. Trimming removed 4 bases from V and 2 bases from J; junction bases left unmatched: 5. This CDR3 comprises 15 residues. CDR1 and CDR2 (germline): MNHEY, SVGAGI. CDR3 coding DNA: TGTGCCAGCAGTTCCCCGGGACAGGGGACCTACGAGCAGTACTTC. Amino acids: CASSSPGQGTYEQYF.

V is TRBV9 and J is TRBJ2-3, with 9 nucleotides matching TRBD2. Trimming removed 6 bases from V and 1 base from J; junction bases left unmatched: 6. The CDR3 loop spans 15 amino acids. The germline V gene has CDR1 SGDLS and CDR2 YYNGEE. The CDR3 DNA follows: TGTGCCAGCACCCTGACTAGCGGACGCACAGATACGCAGTATTTT. Translating it yields CASTLTSGRTDTQYF. The whole variable domain, remainder taken from reference TRBV9 and TRBJ2-3, is DSGVTQTPKHLITATGQRVTLRCSPRSGDLSVYWYQQSLDQGLQFLIQYYNGEERAKGNILERFSAQQFPDLHSELNLSSLELGDSALYFCASTLTSGRTDTQYFGPGTRLTVL.

This chain connects TRBV28 to TRBJ2-1; D unclear. The V gene's germline CDR1 is MDHEN and CDR2 SYDVKM. This CDR3 comprises 11 residues. V shed 5 bases and J shed 7 bases, with 6 bases lying between them. The CDR3 spells CASSPKNEQFF. The CDR3 nucleotides are TGTGCCAGCAGTCCTAAAAATGAGCAGTTCTTC.

J is TRBJ2-1 and V is TRBV6-1; D call uncertain. This CDR3 comprises 14 residues. Trimming cost V 5 bases and J 5 bases, with 13 bases left between them. Germline V gives CDR1 MNHNS, CDR2 SASEGT. The CDR3 DNA sequence: TGTGCCAGCAGTCCCTCCACTGGAGACAATGAGCAGTTCTTC. Its protein is CASSPSTGDNEQFF.

This clone was counted between two and nine times. This sequence joins TRBV19 and TRBJ2-5; TRBD1 aligns across 9 bases. The junction had 4 bases not matched to a gene; V was cut back by 1 base and J by 4 bases. This CDR3 has 15 amino acids. The germline V gene encodes CDR1 LNHDA and CDR2 SQIVND (reference sequence). CDR3 in amino acids: CASSIGTGVGETQYF. Written as DNA, the CDR3 is TGTGCCAGTAGTATAGGGACAGGGGTTGGAGAGACCCAGTACTTC.

This rearrangement joins TRBV7-3 to TRBJ1-1; weak D call: TRBD1 (6 bases). Per the germline V gene, CDR1 is SGHTA and CDR2 is FQGTGA. Trimming shortened V by 5 bases and J by 4 bases, and 17 bases separated the two germline ends. The length of the CDR3 is 15 residues. The CDR3 loop is CASSPRGGSGTEAFF. The CDR3 DNA reads as TGTGCCAGCAGCCCTAGGGGGGGGTCGGGCACTGAAGCTTTCTTT.